This record looks at one T cell receptor (beta chain) sequence and its context. A multiplex PCR was run with 60 Vbeta primers and 13 Jbeta primers. The method was immunoSEQ multiplex PCR; TCRdb's version includes in-frame clones alone and lacks a portion of them. The sample has over 150,000 clones, around 77% seen once. This CDR3 has 16 amino acids. Unmatched junction bases numbered 4, after V lost 0 bases and J lost 4 bases. Germline V gene sequence: CDR1 SEHNR, CDR2 FQNEAQ (reference sequence). The data originate from a study of cytomegalovirus exposure and HLA in healthy donors. Sample: PBMCs. V usage is TRBV7-9 and J usage is TRBJ2-1; TRBD2 matches at 9 bases. The TCR comes from a man aged 30 to 45 in good health and CMV-seropositive. The CDR3 DNA reads TGTGCCAGCAGCTTAGCGGCTAGCGGGGTATACAATGAGCAGTTCTTC. Translated, it gives CASSLAASGVYNEQFF.